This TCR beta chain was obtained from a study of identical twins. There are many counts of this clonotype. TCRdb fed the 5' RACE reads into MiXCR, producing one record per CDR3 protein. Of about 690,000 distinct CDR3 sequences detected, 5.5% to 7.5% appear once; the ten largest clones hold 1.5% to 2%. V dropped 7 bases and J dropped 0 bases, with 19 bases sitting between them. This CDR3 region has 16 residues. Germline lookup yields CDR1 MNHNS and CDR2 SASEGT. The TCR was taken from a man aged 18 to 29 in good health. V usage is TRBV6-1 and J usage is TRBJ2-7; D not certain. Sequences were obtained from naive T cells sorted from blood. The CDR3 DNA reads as TGTGCCAGCACCCCCGGTAAGGGCCCCCTCTCCTACGAGCAGTACTTC. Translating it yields CASTPGKGPLSYEQYF.